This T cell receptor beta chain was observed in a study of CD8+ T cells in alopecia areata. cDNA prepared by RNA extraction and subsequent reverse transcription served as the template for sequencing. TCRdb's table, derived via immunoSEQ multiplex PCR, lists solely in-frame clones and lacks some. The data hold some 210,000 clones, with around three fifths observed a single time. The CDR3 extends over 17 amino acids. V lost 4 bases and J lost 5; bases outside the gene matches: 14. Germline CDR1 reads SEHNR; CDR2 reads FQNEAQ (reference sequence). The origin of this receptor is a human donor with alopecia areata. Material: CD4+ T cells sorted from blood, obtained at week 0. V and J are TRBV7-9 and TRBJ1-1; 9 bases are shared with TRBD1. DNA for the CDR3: TGTGCCAGCAGCTCCGGGGGACAGGGTAGGCGTTTGACTGAAGCTTTCTTT. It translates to CASSSGGQGRRLTEAFF. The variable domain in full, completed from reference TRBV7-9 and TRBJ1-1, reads DTGVSQNPRHKITKRGQNVTFRCDPISEHNRLYWYRQTLGQGPEFLTYFQNEAQLEKSRLLSDRFSAERPKGSFSTLEIQRTEQGDSAMYLCASSSGGQGRRLTEAFFGQGTRLTVV.